This entry features one T cell receptor beta chain sequence. V was cut by 0 bases and J by 4 bases, with 6 bases left in between. The CDR3 runs 13 residues. Germline V gene data show CDR1 as LGHDT and CDR2 as YNNKEL (reference sequence). Per the original methods: Nucleated cell number was recorded as an estimate derived from reference gene primer amplification. Clones were read by immunoSEQ multiplex PCR, and TCRdb kept only the in-frame ones, dropping some. V and J calls and clone size come straight from that table; D and trimming were deduced from the DNA. This sample has roughly 200,000 clones, with 85% to 90% found just once. This sample stems from a study of blood T cell repertoires in COVID-19. The overall study: Some COVID-19 samples were acute and others convalescent; all came from the United States, Italy and Spain. The analysed material was cDNA or gDNA that came from T cells, B-cell-depleted T cells, or PBMCs.

The TCR was taken from an older woman with acute or convalescent COVID-19. Sequencing was performed on peripheral blood. V gene TRBV3-1 (or the pseudogene TRBV3-2) combines with J gene TRBJ2-5; D unresolved. Here the CDR3 DNA reads TGTGCCAGCAGCCAAGAATCGAGAGAGACCCAGTACTTC. It is translated as CASSQESRETQYF.